A single T cell receptor (beta chain) is shown here with its context. The source of the sample is a study of shared clonotypes between healthy human individuals. The protocol was immunoSEQ multiplex PCR, while the TCRdb copy is restricted to in-frame clones and leaves out a portion. The repertoire holds over a million clones, with roughly 75% as singletons. This CDR3 is 15 amino acids long. Germline CDR1 MNHEY, CDR2 SVGAGI. V lost 7 bases to trimming and J lost 4 bases; unmatched junction nucleotides: 5. This clonotype was sampled from a man aged 18 to 30 in good health. Material: memory CD4+ T cells sorted from blood. Subset in this sample: CD45RA-negative fraction. The chain combines TRBV6-5 with TRBJ2-2, with TRBD2 identical over 11 bases. The CDR3 region is CASNPTSGTTGELFF. DNA for the CDR3: TGTGCCAGCAACCCGACTAGCGGGACCACCGGGGAGCTGTTTTTT.